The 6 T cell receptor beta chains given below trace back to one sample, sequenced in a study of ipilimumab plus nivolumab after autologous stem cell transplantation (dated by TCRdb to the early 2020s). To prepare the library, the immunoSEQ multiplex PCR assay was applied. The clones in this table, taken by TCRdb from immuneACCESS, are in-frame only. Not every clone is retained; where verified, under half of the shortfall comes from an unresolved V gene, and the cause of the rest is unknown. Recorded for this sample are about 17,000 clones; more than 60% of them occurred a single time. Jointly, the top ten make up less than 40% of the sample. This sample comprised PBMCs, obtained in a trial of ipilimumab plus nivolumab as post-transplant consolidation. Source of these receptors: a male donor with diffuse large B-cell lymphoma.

This CDR3 is CASSPTREGTEAFF. In DNA, the CDR3 is TGTGCCAGCTCACCAACCAGGGAGGGGACTGAAGCTTTCTTT. This chain joins TRBV18 and TRBJ1-1, with D possibly TRBD1 on 5 matching bases. Germline V gene sequence: CDR1 KGHSH, CDR2 LQKENI. The CDR3 extends over 14 amino acids. Trimming shortened V by 2 bases and J by 5 bases, and 12 bases separated the two germline ends.

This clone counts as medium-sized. The CDR3 region is CASSVDGDQPQHF. For the CDR3, the DNA is TGTGCCAGCAGCGTAGACGGCGATCAGCCCCAGCATTTT. This chain links TRBV9 with TRBJ1-5; no clear D gene. The V gene lost 0 bases and the J gene lost 5 bases, with 6 bases spanning the gap. The CDR3 length is 13 residues. Germline V gene sequence: CDR1 SGDLS, CDR2 YYNGEE.

The CDR3 DNA reads as TGTGCCAGCAGCTTATACCGGGACAGGCAGTTCTTC. The encoded protein is CASSLYRDRQFF. This chain joins TRBV7-3 and TRBJ2-1; 7 bases line up with TRBD1. With 2 bases clipped from V and 12 bases from J, the junction kept 4 bases outside the gene matches. This CDR3 has 12 residues. CDR1 and CDR2 (germline): SGHTA, FQGTGA. The full variable domain, in which reference TRBV7-3 and TRBJ2-1 provide the parts outside the CDR3, is GAGVSQTPSNKVTEKGKYVELRCDPISGHTALYWYRQSLGQGPEFLIYFQGTGAADDSGLPNDRFFAVRPEGSVSTLKIQRTERGDSAVYLCASSLYRDRQFFGPGTRLTVL.

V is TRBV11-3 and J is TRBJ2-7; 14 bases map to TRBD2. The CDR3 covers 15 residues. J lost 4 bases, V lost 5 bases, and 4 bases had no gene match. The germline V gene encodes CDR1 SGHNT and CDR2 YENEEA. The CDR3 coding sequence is TGTGCCAGCAGCGGCCGACTAGCGGGGGGGTACGAGCAGTACTTC. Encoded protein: CASSGRLAGGYEQYF.

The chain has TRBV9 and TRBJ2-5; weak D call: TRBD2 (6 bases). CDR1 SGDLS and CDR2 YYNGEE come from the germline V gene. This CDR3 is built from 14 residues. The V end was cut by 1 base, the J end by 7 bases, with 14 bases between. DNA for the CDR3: TGTGCCAGCAGCGTAAAGGCGGGACGGGGGACCCAGTACTTC. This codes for CASSVKAGRGTQYF.

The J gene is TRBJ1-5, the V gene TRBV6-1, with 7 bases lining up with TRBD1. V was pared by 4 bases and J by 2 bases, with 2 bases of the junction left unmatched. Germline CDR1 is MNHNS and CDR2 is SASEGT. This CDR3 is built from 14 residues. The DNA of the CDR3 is TGTGCCAGCAGTGTCAGGGGGGGCAATCAGCCCCAGCATTTT. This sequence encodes CASSVRGGNQPQHF.